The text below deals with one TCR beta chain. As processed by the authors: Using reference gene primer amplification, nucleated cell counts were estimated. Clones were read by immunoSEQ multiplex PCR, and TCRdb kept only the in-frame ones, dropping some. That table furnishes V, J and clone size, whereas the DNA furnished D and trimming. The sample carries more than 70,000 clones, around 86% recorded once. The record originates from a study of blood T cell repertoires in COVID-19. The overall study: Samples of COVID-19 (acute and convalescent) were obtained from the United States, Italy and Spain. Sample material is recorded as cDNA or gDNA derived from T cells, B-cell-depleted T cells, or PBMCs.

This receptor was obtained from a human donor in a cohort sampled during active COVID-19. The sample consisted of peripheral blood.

This CDR3 reads CASSALQGWGEKLFF. For the CDR3, the DNA is TGTGCCAGCAGCGCGCTCCAGGGGTGGGGCGAAAAACTGTTTTTT. The V gene is TRBV9, the J gene TRBJ1-4; tentatively, D is TRBD1 (6 bases). Germline V gives CDR1 SGDLS, CDR2 YYNGEE. V was cut by 3 bases and J by 8 bases, with 17 bases left in between. This CDR3 has 15 residues.